The rows below give T cell receptor beta chains drawn from one sample of a study of T cell repertoires in cytomegalovirus infection. Via MiXCR, TCRdb re-called the reads, giving one row per CDR3 protein. This sample has about 920,000 distinct CDR3 sequences, with around a third found just once. No antigens are known for them. The sample was cultured CD8+ T cells from PBMCs, taken from culture after CMV antigen stimulation. The receptor source for this set is a human donor in good health (CMV status not recorded). Some clones in this sample may be carry-over from other donors' samples. Each CDR3 is given with its conserved first and last residue. D genes are given only for firm matches. Where a row states a size, it is once, few, many or the class of an expanded clone; other rows omit it.

d_gene: .; j_gene: TRBJ2-5; abundance: .; v_gene: TRBV4-3; CDR3nt: TGCGCCAGCAGTTTTGCGTACCAAGAGACCCAGTACTTC; CDR3aa: CASSFAYQETQYF
d_gene: .; j_gene: TRBJ2-1; abundance: few; v_gene: TRBV2; CDR3nt: TGTGCCAGCAGTGGCCGAGGGAACGGGGCCTACAATGAGCAGTTCTTC; CDR3aa: CASSGRGNGAYNEQFF
d_gene: TRBD2; j_gene: TRBJ2-1; abundance: many; v_gene: TRBV7-2; CDR3nt: TGTGCCAGCAGCTTTAACGGCGGGGGTTACTCCTACAATGAGCAGTTCTTC; CDR3aa: CASSFNGGGYSYNEQFF
d_gene: .; j_gene: TRBJ2-6; abundance: .; v_gene: TRBV4-1; CDR3nt: TGCGCCAGCAGCCCTGTTAGGGCCAACGTCCTGACTTTC; CDR3aa: CASSPVRANVLTF
d_gene: .; j_gene: TRBJ2-1; abundance: few; v_gene: TRBV6-2/TRBV6-3; CDR3nt: TGTGCCAGCAGTTACTCGAGCCTTCTCGGGACGGAGAGCTCCTACAATGAGCAGTTCTTC; CDR3aa: CASSYSSLLGTESSYNEQFF
d_gene: .; j_gene: TRBJ1-1; abundance: .; v_gene: TRBV27; CDR3nt: TGTGCCAGCACGACCTCGGTGGGTGGCACTGAAGCTTTCTTT; CDR3aa: CASTTSVGGTEAFF
d_gene: .; j_gene: TRBJ2-7; abundance: many; v_gene: TRBV7-9; CDR3nt: TGTGCCAGCAGCCGGGGGTGGAACAACTACGAGCAGTACTTC; CDR3aa: CASSRGWNNYEQYF
d_gene: .; j_gene: TRBJ1-1; abundance: .; v_gene: TRBV29-1; CDR3nt: TGCAGCGTTCAGCTCAGGAACACTGAAGCTTTCTTT; CDR3aa: CSVQLRNTEAFF
d_gene: TRBD1; j_gene: TRBJ2-1; abundance: .; v_gene: TRBV10-1; CDR3nt: TGCGCCAGCAGTCGAACCGGGACAGGGTCGTACAATGAGCAGTTCTTC; CDR3aa: CASSRTGTGSYNEQFF
d_gene: .; j_gene: TRBJ1-2; abundance: .; v_gene: TRBV4-3; CDR3nt: TGCGCCAGCAGCCAAGATCGGAAAGCCTTCTATGGCTACACCTTC; CDR3aa: CASSQDRKAFYGYTF
d_gene: TRBD1; j_gene: TRBJ1-1; abundance: few; v_gene: TRBV28; CDR3nt: TGTGCCAGCAGTTCCGGACAGGGGCGCATGAACACTGAAGCTTTCTTT; CDR3aa: CASSSGQGRMNTEAFF
d_gene: .; j_gene: TRBJ2-7; abundance: .; v_gene: TRBV7-9; CDR3nt: TGTGCCAGCACCAAGGGGGGGCTCGAGCAGTACTTC; CDR3aa: CASTKGGLEQYF
d_gene: TRBD1; j_gene: TRBJ1-5; abundance: .; v_gene: TRBV2; CDR3nt: TGTGCCAGCAGCGGGGTTTGGACAGGCCTCAATCAGCCCCAGCATTTT; CDR3aa: CASSGVWTGLNQPQHF
d_gene: TRBD2; j_gene: TRBJ2-1; abundance: many; v_gene: TRBV7-2; CDR3nt: TGTGCCGTTTACTTAAGCGGGGGGGCGGGCGAGCAGTTCTTC; CDR3aa: CAVYLSGGAGEQFF
d_gene: .; j_gene: TRBJ1-4; abundance: many; v_gene: TRBV7-2; CDR3nt: TGTGCCAGCAGCTTATACGCTGGAGGGGAAAGGGAAAAACTGTTTTTT; CDR3aa: CASSLYAGGEREKLFF
d_gene: .; j_gene: TRBJ1-3; abundance: few; v_gene: TRBV6-5; CDR3nt: TGTGCCAGCAGTTACTCCATGGGAGCAGGGGTGACCATCGGCTCTGGAAACACCATATATTTT; CDR3aa: CASSYSMGAGVTIGSGNTIYF
d_gene: TRBD2; j_gene: TRBJ2-2; abundance: .; v_gene: TRBV7-6; CDR3nt: TGTGCCAGCAGCCGCCGGACTAGCGGGAACACCGGGGAGCTGTTTTTT; CDR3aa: CASSRRTSGNTGELFF
d_gene: .; j_gene: TRBJ1-6; abundance: .; v_gene: TRBV10-2; CDR3nt: TGCGCCAGCAGTGAAACGGGATCCTATAATTCACCCCTCCACTTT; CDR3aa: CASSETGSYNSPLHF
d_gene: TRBD1; j_gene: TRBJ1-1; abundance: .; v_gene: TRBV20-1; CDR3nt: TGCAGTGCTAGCCAGGGGGCTTGGACTGAAGCTTTCTTT; CDR3aa: CSASQGAWTEAFF
d_gene: TRBD1; j_gene: TRBJ1-1; abundance: few; v_gene: TRBV6-2/TRBV6-3; CDR3nt: TGTGCCAGCAGGCCCGACAGGGGGAACACTGAAGCTTTCTTT; CDR3aa: CASRPDRGNTEAFF
d_gene: .; j_gene: TRBJ1-2; abundance: .; v_gene: TRBV4-2; CDR3nt: TGTGCCAGCAGCCAAATTGGGACGGCCGAGTTTTATGGCTACACCTTC; CDR3aa: CASSQIGTAEFYGYTF
d_gene: .; j_gene: TRBJ1-4; abundance: .; v_gene: TRBV27; CDR3nt: TGTGCCAGCAGCTTTCAGGGGATCGGGAATGAAAAACTGTTTTTT; CDR3aa: CASSFQGIGNEKLFF
d_gene: .; j_gene: TRBJ1-1; abundance: .; v_gene: TRBV6-5; CDR3nt: TGTGCCAGCAGTTACTCGAGAGGGACAACCCGGGATGAAGCTTTCTTT; CDR3aa: CASSYSRGTTRDEAFF
d_gene: TRBD2; j_gene: TRBJ2-3; abundance: .; v_gene: TRBV28; CDR3nt: TGTGCCAGTCGCACGTGGGAGCTAGCGGGGGGACGCACAGATACGCAGTATTTT; CDR3aa: CASRTWELAGGRTDTQYF
d_gene: TRBD2; j_gene: TRBJ2-1; abundance: .; v_gene: TRBV20-1; CDR3nt: TGCAGTGCTAGAGACGGACTAGCGATGAGCTCCTACAATGAGCAGTTCTTC; CDR3aa: CSARDGLAMSSYNEQFF
d_gene: TRBD1; j_gene: TRBJ2-2; abundance: many; v_gene: TRBV7-8; CDR3nt: TGTGCCAGCAGCTCTCGCACGACAGGGGGAATCGGGGAGCTGTTTTTT; CDR3aa: CASSSRTTGGIGELFF
d_gene: .; j_gene: TRBJ1-4; abundance: .; v_gene: TRBV12-3/TRBV12-4; CDR3nt: TGTGCCAGCAGACCGTCCATCGGGGCTAATGAAAAACTGTTTTTT; CDR3aa: CASRPSIGANEKLFF
d_gene: TRBD2; j_gene: TRBJ2-7; abundance: few; v_gene: TRBV6-1; CDR3nt: TGTGCCAGCGCGCCTAGCGGGAGCTACGAGCAGTACTTC; CDR3aa: CASAPSGSYEQYF
d_gene: .; j_gene: TRBJ1-4; abundance: .; v_gene: TRBV13; CDR3nt: TGTGCCAGCAGCTTACGACTCGGTGTTAATGAAAAACTGTTTTTT; CDR3aa: CASSLRLGVNEKLFF
d_gene: .; j_gene: TRBJ2-6; abundance: few; v_gene: TRBV4-1; CDR3nt: TGCGCCAGCAGCCAGGGTCCGGGGGCCAACGTCCTGACTTTC; CDR3aa: CASSQGPGANVLTF
d_gene: TRBD1; j_gene: TRBJ1-2; abundance: .; v_gene: TRBV27; CDR3nt: TGTGCCAGCAGTAAGACAGGGGATGGCTATGGCTACACCTTC; CDR3aa: CASSKTGDGYGYTF
d_gene: TRBD1; j_gene: TRBJ2-1; abundance: medium-sized; v_gene: TRBV12-3/TRBV12-4; CDR3nt: TGTGCCAGCAGTTTAGATCCCGACAGGGAGTACAATGAGCAGTTCTTC; CDR3aa: CASSLDPDREYNEQFF
d_gene: .; j_gene: TRBJ2-2; abundance: .; v_gene: TRBV6-6; CDR3nt: TGTGCCAGCAGTTACTCTGGTTGGGACACCGGGGAGCTGTTTTTT; CDR3aa: CASSYSGWDTGELFF
d_gene: TRBD2; j_gene: TRBJ2-1; abundance: few; v_gene: TRBV27; CDR3nt: TGTGCCAGCAGTTTTACTAGCGGGGGGGCAGGTAATGAGCAGTTCTTC; CDR3aa: CASSFTSGGAGNEQFF
d_gene: .; j_gene: TRBJ2-3; abundance: .; v_gene: TRBV18; CDR3nt: TGTGCCAGCTCACCCACAGGGCTGACAGATACGCAGTATTTT; CDR3aa: CASSPTGLTDTQYF
d_gene: .; j_gene: TRBJ1-5; abundance: few; v_gene: TRBV5-1; CDR3nt: TGCGCCAGCAGCTTGGATCCGGGGGCTGGTCAGCCCCAGCATTTT; CDR3aa: CASSLDPGAGQPQHF
d_gene: TRBD1; j_gene: TRBJ2-1; abundance: .; v_gene: TRBV19; CDR3nt: TGTGCCACACAGGGACAGCCTAACTACAATGAGCAGTTCTTC; CDR3aa: CATQGQPNYNEQFF
d_gene: .; j_gene: TRBJ1-5; abundance: few; v_gene: TRBV19; CDR3nt: TGTGCCAGTAGTATGGCCGGGCACAGGCAGCCCCAGCATTTT; CDR3aa: CASSMAGHRQPQHF
d_gene: .; j_gene: TRBJ1-4; abundance: few; v_gene: TRBV13; CDR3nt: TGTGCCAGCAGCGGGACACAGGGAAGGGCGAAAAAACTGTTTTTT; CDR3aa: CASSGTQGRAKKLFF
d_gene: TRBD1; j_gene: TRBJ2-2; abundance: few; v_gene: TRBV28; CDR3nt: TGTGCCAGCAGGGATGAGACAGGGTACACCGGGGAGCTGTTTTTT; CDR3aa: CASRDETGYTGELFF